Listed here is a single T cell receptor (beta chain). Its target antigen remains unknown. Per-base qualities were not stored, and no clone one base away is much larger. V gives up 4 bases and J gives up 6 bases, and the segment between their germline ends measures 12 bases. CDR1 and CDR2 are read off the germline V gene as MNHEY and SVGAGI. Counted from cysteine to phenylalanine, this CDR3 has 13 amino acids. CDR3 DNA is the only sequence kept; it has 39 bases, read in frame from the first base. TCRbeta CDR3 regions were amplified from genomic DNA by means of the immunoSEQ Assay, a bias-controlled multiplex PCR. In the original analysis: The number of nucleated cells in each sample was estimated by amplification of reference gene primers within the assay. To quantify the absolute abundance of each unique TCRbeta CDR3 rearrangement, sequence reads were collapsed and filtered. For each sample, productive Simpson clonality was calculated as the square root of Simpson's diversity index across productive rearrangements. In TCRdb, the immuneACCESS table is reduced to in-frame sequences with V and J assigned. These tables do not hold every clone; where another copy was compared, an unresolved V gene accounts for under half, and the others remain unexplained. That table is the source of V, J and clone size, and D and trimming were worked out from the DNA. The sample yields about 140,000 clones; roughly 80% were counted once. 1.6% of the sample lies in the top ten.

The source of the sample is a study of blood T cell repertoires in COVID-19 (TCRdb year 2020). The study in broad terms: Collaborator samples came from the United States, Italy and Spain and covered acute and convalescent phases of COVID-19. The samples were drawn from two sources: the first 160 participants of the ongoing ImmuneRACE study, and approximately 1,300 subjects contributed by 6 global collaborators. Subjects who had been exposed to COVID-19, were actively infected with it, or had recovered from it provided the deeply sampled blood TCRbeta repertoires that made up the dataset. Where available, HLA class I and class II types were obtained from metadata supplied by the sample provider rather than from assay-based typing. The sample metadata nearly always contained a de-identified subject ID, COVID-19 status, age in years and sex. The repertoires were released in a freely available public database intended as a resource for research on the immune response to SARS-CoV-2. The prospective study material was composed of cDNA or gDNA derived from T cells, B-cell-depleted T cells, or PBMCs. Overall study results and their limits: The amount of clinical and demographic metadata varied by source and participant and was provided uncurated.

Participants in the prospective study were aged 18 to 89 years, lived in more than 20 United States geographic areas, and enrolled through a virtual design. Cohort assignment in the prospective study relied on participant-reported clinical history from a screening survey and a study questionnaire. Exposed participants had been in contact with someone with a PCR-confirmed or clinician-diagnosed COVID-19 case within 2 weeks of study entry. In the prospective study, mobile phlebotomists collected whole blood, serum and a nasopharyngeal or oropharyngeal swab from each participant. Additional blood draws and questionnaires over an approximately 2-month period could optionally be provided by prospective study participants. Before DNA extraction, blood samples from the prospective study were shipped at room temperature or frozen.

The source of this sequence is a woman under 30 who had been exposed to COVID-19. The sequence is built from TRBV6-5 and TRBJ1-1; the D segment could be TRBD1, given 5 matching bases. Sequenced sample: PBMCs or T cells enriched from blood (not recorded which). DNA sequence: TGTGCCAGCAGTTGGGGGGGGAGTCCTGAAGCTTTCTTT. This gives the protein CASSWGGSPEAFF.